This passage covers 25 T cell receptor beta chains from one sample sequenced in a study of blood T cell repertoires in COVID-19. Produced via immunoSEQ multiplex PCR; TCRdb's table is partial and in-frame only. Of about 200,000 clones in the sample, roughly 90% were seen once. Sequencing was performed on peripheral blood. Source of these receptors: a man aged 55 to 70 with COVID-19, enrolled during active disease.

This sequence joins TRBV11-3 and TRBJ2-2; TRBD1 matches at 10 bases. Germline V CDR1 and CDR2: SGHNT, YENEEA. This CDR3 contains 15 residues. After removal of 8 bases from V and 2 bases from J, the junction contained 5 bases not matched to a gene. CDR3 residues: CASYGQGVNTGELFF. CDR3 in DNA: TGTGCCAGCTACGGACAGGGGGTCAACACCGGGGAGCTGTTTTTT.

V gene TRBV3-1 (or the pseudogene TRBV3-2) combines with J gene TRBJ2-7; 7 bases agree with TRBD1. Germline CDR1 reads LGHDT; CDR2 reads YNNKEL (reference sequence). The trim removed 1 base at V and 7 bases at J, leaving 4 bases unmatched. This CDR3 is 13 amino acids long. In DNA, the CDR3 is TGTGCCAGCAGCCAAGGGGCAGGGGGTGAGCAGTACTTC. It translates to CASSQGAGGEQYF.

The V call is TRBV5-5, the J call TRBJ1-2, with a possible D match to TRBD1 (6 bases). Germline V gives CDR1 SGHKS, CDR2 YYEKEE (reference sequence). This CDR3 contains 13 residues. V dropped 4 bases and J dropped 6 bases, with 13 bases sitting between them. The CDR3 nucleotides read TGTGCCAGCAGCCCGGACAGCGATGATGGCTACACCTTC. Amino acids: CASSPDSDDGYTF.

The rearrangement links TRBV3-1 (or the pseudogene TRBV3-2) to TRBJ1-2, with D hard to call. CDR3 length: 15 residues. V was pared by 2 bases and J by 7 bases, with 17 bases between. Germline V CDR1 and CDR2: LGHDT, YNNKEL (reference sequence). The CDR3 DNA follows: TGTGCCAGCAGCCAATTCCCCGGAGAGATAGGTGGCTACACCTTC. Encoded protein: CASSQFPGEIGGYTF.

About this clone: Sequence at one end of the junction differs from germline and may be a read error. As DNA, the CDR3 is TGTGCCAGTAGTCCGACAGGGTTCCAAGGGACCCAGTACTTC. Translation: CASSPTGFQGTQYF. V and J are TRBV19 and TRBJ2-5, with 7 bases fitting TRBD1. This CDR3 has 14 residues. Germline CDR1 LNHDA, CDR2 SQIVND (reference sequence).

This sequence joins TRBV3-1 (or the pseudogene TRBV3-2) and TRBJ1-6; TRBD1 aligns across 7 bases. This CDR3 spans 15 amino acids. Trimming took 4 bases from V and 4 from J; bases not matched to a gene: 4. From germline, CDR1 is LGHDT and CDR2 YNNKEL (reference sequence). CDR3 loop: CASSPRGSYNSPLHF. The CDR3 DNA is TGTGCCAGCAGCCCCAGGGGGTCTTATAATTCACCCCTCCACTTT.

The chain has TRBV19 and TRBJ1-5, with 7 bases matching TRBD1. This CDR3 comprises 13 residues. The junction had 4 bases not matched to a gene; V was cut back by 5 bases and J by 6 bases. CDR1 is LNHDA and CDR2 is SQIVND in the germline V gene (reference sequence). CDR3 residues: CASSDAGGQPQHF. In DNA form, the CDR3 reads TGTGCCAGTAGTGACGCAGGGGGTCAGCCCCAGCATTTT.

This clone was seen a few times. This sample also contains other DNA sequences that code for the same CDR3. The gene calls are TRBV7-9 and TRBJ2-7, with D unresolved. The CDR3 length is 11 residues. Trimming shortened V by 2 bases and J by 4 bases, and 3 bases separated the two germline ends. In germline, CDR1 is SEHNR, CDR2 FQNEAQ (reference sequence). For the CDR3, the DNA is TGTGCCAGCAGCTTATCGTACGAGCAGTACTTC. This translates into CASSLSYEQYF. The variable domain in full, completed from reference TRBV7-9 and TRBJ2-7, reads DTGVSQNPRHKITKRGQNVTFRCDPISEHNRLYWYRQTLGQGPEFLTYFQNEAQLEKSRLLSDRFSAERPKGSFSTLEIQRTEQGDSAMYLCASSLSYEQYFGPGTRLTVT.

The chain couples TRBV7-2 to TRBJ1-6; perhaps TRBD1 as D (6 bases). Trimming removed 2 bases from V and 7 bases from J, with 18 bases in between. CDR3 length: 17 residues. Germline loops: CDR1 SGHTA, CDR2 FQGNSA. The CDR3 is CASSLLPLEGGNSPLHF. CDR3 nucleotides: TGTGCCAGCAGCTTACTTCCATTGGAGGGGGGGAATTCACCCCTCCACTTT.

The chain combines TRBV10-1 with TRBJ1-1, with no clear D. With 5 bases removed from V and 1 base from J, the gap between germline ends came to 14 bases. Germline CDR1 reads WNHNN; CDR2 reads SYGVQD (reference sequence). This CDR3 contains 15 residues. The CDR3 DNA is TGCGCCAGCAGTTCCAACCAACGGGGGAACACTGAAGCTTTCTTT. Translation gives CASSSNQRGNTEAFF.

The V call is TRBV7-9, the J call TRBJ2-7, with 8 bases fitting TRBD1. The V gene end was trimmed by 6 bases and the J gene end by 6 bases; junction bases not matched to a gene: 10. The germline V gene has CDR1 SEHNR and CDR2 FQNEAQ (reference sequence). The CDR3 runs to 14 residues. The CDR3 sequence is CASRPTTGASEQYF. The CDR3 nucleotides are TGTGCCAGCAGGCCAACGACAGGGGCGTCCGAGCAGTACTTC.

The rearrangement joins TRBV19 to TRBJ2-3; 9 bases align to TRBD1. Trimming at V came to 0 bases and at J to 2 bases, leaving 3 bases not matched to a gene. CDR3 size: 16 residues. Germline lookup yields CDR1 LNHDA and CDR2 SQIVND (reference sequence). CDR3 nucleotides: TGTGCCAGTAGTATAGACGGACAGGGGAACACAGATACGCAGTATTTT. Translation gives CASSIDGQGNTDTQYF.

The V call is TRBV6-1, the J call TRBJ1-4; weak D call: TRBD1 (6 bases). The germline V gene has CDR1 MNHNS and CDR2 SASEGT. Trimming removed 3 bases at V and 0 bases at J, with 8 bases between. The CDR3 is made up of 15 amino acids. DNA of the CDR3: TGTGCCAGCAGTGAGGACAGTGCAACTAATGAAAAACTGTTTTTT. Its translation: CASSEDSATNEKLFF.

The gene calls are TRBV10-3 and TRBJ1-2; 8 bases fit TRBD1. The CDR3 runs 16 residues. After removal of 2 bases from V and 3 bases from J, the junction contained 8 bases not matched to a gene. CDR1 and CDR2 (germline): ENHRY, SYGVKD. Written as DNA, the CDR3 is TGTGCCATCAGTGAGGGGGACAGGCCGAACTACTATGGCTACACCTTC. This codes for CAISEGDRPNYYGYTF.

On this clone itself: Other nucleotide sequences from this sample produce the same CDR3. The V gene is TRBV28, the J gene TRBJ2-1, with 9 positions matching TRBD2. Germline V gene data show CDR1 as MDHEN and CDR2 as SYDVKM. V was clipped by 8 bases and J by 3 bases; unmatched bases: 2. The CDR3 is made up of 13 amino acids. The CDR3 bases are TGTGCCAGCGGCGGGGGGGGCTACAATGAGCAGTTCTTC. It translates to CASGGGGYNEQFF.

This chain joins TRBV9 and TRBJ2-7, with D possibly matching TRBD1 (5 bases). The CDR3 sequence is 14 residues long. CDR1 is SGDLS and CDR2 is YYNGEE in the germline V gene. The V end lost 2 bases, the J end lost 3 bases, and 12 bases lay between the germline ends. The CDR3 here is CASSVARANYEQYF. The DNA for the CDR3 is TGTGCCAGCAGCGTTGCCAGGGCCAACTACGAGCAGTACTTC.

The chain's CDR3 is CATHREPSTEAFF. CDR3 nucleotide sequence: TGTGCCACCCACCGGGAGCCGAGCACTGAAGCTTTCTTT. This sequence joins TRBV2 and TRBJ1-1; no clear D gene. Germline values: CDR1 SNHLY, CDR2 FYNNEI. The CDR3 has 13 residues. Deletions cut 10 bases from V and 4 bases from J, with 16 bases between.

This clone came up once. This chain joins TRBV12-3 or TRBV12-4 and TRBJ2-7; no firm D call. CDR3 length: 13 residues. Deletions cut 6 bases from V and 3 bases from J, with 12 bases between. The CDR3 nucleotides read TGTGCCAGCAGCTCCGCGGAGCACTACGAGCAGTACTTC. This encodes CASSSAEHYEQYF.

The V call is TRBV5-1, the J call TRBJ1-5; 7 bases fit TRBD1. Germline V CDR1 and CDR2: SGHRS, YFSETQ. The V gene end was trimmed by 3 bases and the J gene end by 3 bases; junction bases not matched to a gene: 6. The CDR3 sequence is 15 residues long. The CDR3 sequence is CASSSWTGPNQPQHF. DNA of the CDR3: TGCGCCAGCAGCTCCTGGACAGGTCCCAATCAGCCCCAGCATTTT.

In DNA form, the CDR3 reads TGTGCCAGCAGTTATCAGACACGGTACGAGCAGTACTTC. This codes for CASSYQTRYEQYF. The rearrangement uses TRBV6-5 and TRBJ2-7; D is unclear. V was trimmed by 3 bases and J by 4 bases, leaving 10 bases between them. Germline V gene lookup returns CDR1 MNHEY and CDR2 SVGAGI. This CDR3 is built from 13 residues.

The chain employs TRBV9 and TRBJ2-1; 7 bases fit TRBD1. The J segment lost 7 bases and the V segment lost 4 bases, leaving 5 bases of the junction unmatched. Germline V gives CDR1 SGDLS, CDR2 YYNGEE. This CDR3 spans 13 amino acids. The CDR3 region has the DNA TGTGCCAGCAGCCCGACAGGGCGGAATGAGCAGTTCTTC. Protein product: CASSPTGRNEQFF. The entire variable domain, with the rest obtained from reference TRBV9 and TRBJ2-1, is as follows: DSGVTQTPKHLITATGQRVTLRCSPRSGDLSVYWYQQSLDQGLQFLIQYYNGEERAKGNILERFSAQQFPDLHSELNLSSLELGDSALYFCASSPTGRNEQFFGPGTRLTVL.

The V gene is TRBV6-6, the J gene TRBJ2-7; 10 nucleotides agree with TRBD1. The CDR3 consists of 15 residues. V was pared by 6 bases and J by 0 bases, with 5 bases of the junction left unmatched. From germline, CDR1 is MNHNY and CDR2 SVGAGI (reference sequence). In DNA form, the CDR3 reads TGTGCCAGCAGCCCACGGACAGGGGGCTCCTACGAGCAGTACTTC. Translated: CASSPRTGGSYEQYF.

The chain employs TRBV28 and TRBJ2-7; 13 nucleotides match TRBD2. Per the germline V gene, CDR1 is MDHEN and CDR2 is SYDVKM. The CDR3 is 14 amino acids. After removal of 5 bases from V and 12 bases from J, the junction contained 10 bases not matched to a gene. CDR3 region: CASSTEGLAGVLYF. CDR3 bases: TGTGCCAGCAGTACCGAAGGACTAGCGGGAGTACTGTACTTC.

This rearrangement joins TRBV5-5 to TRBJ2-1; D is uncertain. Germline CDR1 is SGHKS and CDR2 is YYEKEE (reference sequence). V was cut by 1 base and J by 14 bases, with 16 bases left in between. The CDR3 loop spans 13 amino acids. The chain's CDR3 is CASSLRSPNIEFF. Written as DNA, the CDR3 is TGTGCCAGCAGCTTGAGATCCCCCAATATAGAGTTCTTC.

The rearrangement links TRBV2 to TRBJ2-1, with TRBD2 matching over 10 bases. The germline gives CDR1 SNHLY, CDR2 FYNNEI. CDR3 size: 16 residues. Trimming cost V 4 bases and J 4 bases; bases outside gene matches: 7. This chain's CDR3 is CASSGQLAGRYNEQFF. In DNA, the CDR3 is TGTGCCAGCAGTGGACAACTAGCGGGGAGGTACAATGAGCAGTTCTTC. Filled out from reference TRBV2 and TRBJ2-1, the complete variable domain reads EPEVTQTPSHQVTQMGQEVILRCVPISNHLYFYWYRQILGQKVEFLVSFYNNEISEKSEIFDDQFSVERPDGSNFTLKIRSTKLEDSAMYFCASSGQLAGRYNEQFFGPGTRLTVL.